What follows describes a single T cell receptor beta chain. Looked up from germline, CDR1 is SGDLS and CDR2 is YYNGEE. Trimming removed 3 bases from V and 5 bases from J; junction bases left unmatched: 9. The CDR3 extends over 16 amino acids. The sample belongs to a study of blood T cell repertoires in COVID-19. The repertoire was sequenced with immunoSEQ multiplex PCR; TCRdb's copy has only in-frame clones and lacks some. The sample holds over 75,000 clones; over 80% are singletons and the top ten take roughly 32%. The sequence was obtained from a woman older than 75 with active or convalescent COVID-19. Sample: peripheral blood. V is TRBV9 and J is TRBJ2-5; 11 positions agree with TRBD2. CDR3 nucleotide sequence: TGTGCCAGCAGCGGGCAGACTAGCGGGGTTGACGAGACCCAGTACTTC. The encoded protein is CASSGQTSGVDETQYF.